The 30 T cell receptor beta chains listed next were all sequenced from one sample in a study of blood T cells in healthy people across ages. Alongside a J-beta primer mix, a sample-barcoded 5' primer served in a second PCR lasting about 7 to 11 cycles. MiXCR, applied by TCRdb to the 5' RACE reads, yields one record per CDR3 protein. Of about 670,000 distinct CDR3 sequences listed, approximately 40% are singletons. Sequenced: blood. Receptors originate from a man older than 75 in good health.

J is TRBJ2-1 and V is TRBV7-2; D gene ambiguous. CDR1 is SGHTA and CDR2 is FQGNSA in the germline V gene. Trimming left V 4 bases short and J 6 bases short, with 16 bases between. This CDR3 spans 15 amino acids. The chain's CDR3 is CASSSNPRSSNEQFF. The CDR3 region has the DNA TGTGCCAGCAGCTCGAATCCCAGAAGTAGCAATGAGCAGTTCTTC.

The chain has TRBV6-2 or TRBV6-3 and TRBJ1-3; D remains unclear. The CDR3 length is 11 residues. Between the trimmed V and J ends, which lost 6 bases and 3 bases, there was a span of 3 bases. CDR1 is MNHEY, CDR2 SVGEGT, per germline. The DNA for the CDR3 is TGTGCCAGCAGCGATGGAAACACCATATATTTT. Translated, it gives CASSDGNTIYF.

The genes are TRBV12-3 or TRBV12-4 and TRBJ2-1; 7 nucleotides match TRBD1. The CDR3 consists of 16 residues. Trimming took 2 bases from V and 8 from J; bases not matched to a gene: 12. The CDR3 protein is CASSLPGAGGKDEQFF. The CDR3 DNA follows: TGTGCCAGCAGTTTACCCGGGGCAGGGGGAAAGGATGAGCAGTTCTTC.

This chain uses TRBV5-6 with TRBJ1-2, with 8 bases fitting TRBD1. V was clipped by 2 bases and J by 8 bases; unmatched bases: 14. Germline values: CDR1 SGHDT, CDR2 YYEEEE. CDR3 length: 16 residues. The CDR3 loop reads CASSFTGQEPSKGYTF. DNA for the CDR3: TGTGCCAGCAGCTTCACGGGACAGGAGCCTTCTAAGGGCTACACCTTC.

This clonotype has only a few counts. The chain has TRBV4-2 and TRBJ2-7; 8 positions agree with TRBD1. From germline, CDR1 is LGHNA and CDR2 YNFKEQ. The CDR3 contains 16 residues. V shed 1 base, J shed 2 bases, and the junction held 7 bases outside the gene matches. The DNA for the CDR3 is TGTGCCAGCAGCCAAGCGGTGGCAGGGGGCCCCTACGAGCAGTACTTC. Translated, it gives CASSQAVAGGPYEQYF.

This clonotype has just a few counts. The chain is built from TRBV7-2 and TRBJ2-6; D gene uncertain. The CDR3 consists of 14 residues. Trimming removed 1 base from V and 8 bases from J, with 9 bases in between. The germline gives CDR1 SGHTA, CDR2 FQGNSA. The CDR3 sequence: CASSLELQTNVLTF. As DNA, the CDR3 is TGTGCCAGCAGCTTAGAGTTACAGACCAACGTCCTGACTTTC.

This clonotype was recorded at least ten times. The chain uses TRBV7-2 and TRBJ2-5; no clear D. V lost 1 base and J lost 4, with 16 bases in between. The germline gives CDR1 SGHTA, CDR2 FQGNSA. This CDR3 contains 16 residues. The CDR3: CASSLGPPSPLETQYF. In DNA form, the CDR3 reads TGTGCCAGCAGCTTAGGTCCCCCCTCCCCTCTAGAGACCCAGTACTTC.

The chain recombines TRBV25-1 with TRBJ1-4; the match to TRBD1 covers 7 bases. This CDR3 region has 18 residues. Germline loops: CDR1 MGHDK, CDR2 SYGVNS. V lost 3 bases and J lost 4; bases outside the gene matches: 14. The CDR3 here is CASSDRRGQDKSNEKLFF. CDR3 in DNA: TGTGCCAGCAGTGATCGACGCGGACAGGATAAGAGTAATGAAAAACTGTTTTTT.

Comment on this clonotype: Being one base from a much bigger clone, this may be a read error. This chain links TRBV12-3 or TRBV12-4 with TRBJ2-5; D gene uncertain. This CDR3 is 15 amino acids long. V lost 3 bases to trimming and J lost 1 base, with 12 bases between them. CDR3 nucleotides: TGTGCCAGCAGTTTCCATAGACGGCTCCAAGAGACCCAGTACTTC. Translation gives CASSFHRRLQETQYF.

The chain combines TRBV5-5 with TRBJ1-2; weak D call: TRBD1 (6 bases). The germline V gene encodes CDR1 SGHKS and CDR2 YYEKEE (reference sequence). V gave up 2 bases and J gave up 8 bases, with 19 bases separating them. This CDR3 has 15 residues. In nucleotides, the CDR3 is TGTGCCAGCAGCTTAAATAGCCCGGGACAATCGGGCTACACCTTC. It encodes CASSLNSPGQSGYTF.

Of note for this clonotype: Compared with germline, one end of the junction differs, possibly owing to a read error. The genes are TRBV6-5 and TRBJ2-5; possible D gene TRBD1, 5 bases. The germline V gene encodes CDR1 MNHEY and CDR2 SVGAGI. The CDR3 contains 14 residues. The CDR3 DNA is TGTGCCGGCAGTTACCGCCGTGGGGCGGATGAGCAGTACTTC. Encoded protein: CAGSYRRGADEQYF.

This clonotype was recorded many times. This chain's CDR3 is CASSPSLANEQYF. CDR3 nucleotide sequence: TGTGCCAGCAGTCCCTCACTAGCGAACGAGCAGTACTTC. The rearrangement joins TRBV12-3 or TRBV12-4 to TRBJ2-7; 7 nucleotides agree with TRBD2. V lost 5 bases, J lost 5 bases, and 6 bases stayed unmatched. The CDR3 extends over 13 amino acids.

About this clonotype: A read error is possible here, since a much larger clone lies one base away. DNA for the CDR3: TGCGGCGTAGTACCCCTAGCGGGGAATGAGCAGTTCTTC. This sequence encodes CGVVPLAGNEQFF. The J gene is TRBJ2-1, the V gene TRBV29-1, with 9 positions matching TRBD2. This CDR3 has 13 amino acids. Germline loops: CDR1 SQVTM, CDR2 ANQGSEA.

V and J are TRBV3-1 and TRBJ2-1; the match to TRBD2 covers 15 bases. Germline CDR1 reads LGHDT; CDR2 reads YNNKEL (reference sequence). CDR3 size: 21 residues. V trimming: 5 bases; J trimming: 13 bases; junction bases outside the gene matches: 27. The CDR3 sequence is CASSSHAGTSGGPKRKETQFF. The CDR3 DNA sequence: TGTGCCAGCAGCTCACACGCCGGGACTAGCGGGGGGCCTAAGAGGAAAGAGACCCAGTTCTTC.

The chain employs TRBV24-1 and TRBJ2-7, with unresolved D. Germline CDR1 reads KGHDR; CDR2 reads SFDVKD. V gave up 5 bases and J gave up 0 bases, with 10 bases separating them. The CDR3 is 14 amino acids. The CDR3 DNA reads as TGTGCCACCAGTGCGGGCCATGGCTCCTACGAGCAGTACTTC. Protein: CATSAGHGSYEQYF.

The table lists this clonotype with a few counts. The chain uses TRBV27 and TRBJ1-2; 9 bases are a match to TRBD1. The germline V gene encodes CDR1 MNHEY and CDR2 SMNVEV (reference sequence). CDR3 length equals 16 residues. After removal of 5 bases from V and 8 bases from J, the junction contained 15 bases not matched to a gene. CDR3 sequence: CASSQLWTGDIAGYTF. The CDR3 nucleotides are TGTGCCAGCAGTCAACTTTGGACAGGGGACATCGCCGGCTACACCTTC.

CDR3 residues: CASGTAGTANQPQHF. CDR3 bases: TGTGCCAGTGGGACAGCCGGAACGGCTAATCAGCCCCAGCATTTT. V is TRBV2 and J is TRBJ1-5, with 7 positions matching TRBD1. CDR1 SNHLY and CDR2 FYNNEI come from the germline V gene. V dropped 9 bases and J dropped 4; count of bases not matched to a gene: 12. This CDR3 has 15 amino acids.

This clonotype occurred many times. V gene TRBV24-1 combines with J gene TRBJ2-1, with TRBD2 matching over 12 bases. The length of the CDR3 is 17 residues. Germline loops: CDR1 KGHDR, CDR2 SFDVKD. The V and J ends lost 4 bases and 4 bases, in that order; junction bases with no gene match: 7. The CDR3 DNA sequence: TGTGCCACCAGTGACCCGACTAGCGGGGGCGATTACAATGAGCAGTTCTTC. It specifies CATSDPTSGGDYNEQFF.

As concerns this clonotype: A much bigger clone sits one base away, suggesting this may be a read error. CDR3 sequence (DNA): TGTGTCAGCAGTCGGACTAGCGTAACCTACAATGAGCAGTACTTC. Encoded protein: CVSSRTSVTYNEQYF. The V gene is TRBV6-5, the J gene TRBJ2-1, with 9 bases identical to TRBD2. The DNA end favors TRBJ2-7, so the J call may be wrong. The CDR3 extends over 15 amino acids. CDR1 and CDR2 from the germline V gene are MNHEY and SVGAGI.

The rearrangement links TRBV6-2 or TRBV6-3 to TRBJ2-5; D uncertain. This CDR3 is built from 16 residues. The germline CDR1 and CDR2 sequences are MNHEY and SVGEGT. Trimming left V 0 bases short and J 0 bases short, with 11 bases between. CDR3 region: CASSYSRSVYQETQYF. Here the CDR3 DNA reads TGTGCCAGCAGTTACTCGAGGTCCGTCTACCAAGAGACCCAGTACTTC.

The V gene is TRBV7-6, the J gene TRBJ2-5, with 15 bases lining up with TRBD2. Germline lookup yields CDR1 SGHVS and CDR2 FNYEAQ. The V gene end was trimmed by 5 bases and the J gene end by 11 bases; junction bases not matched to a gene: 9. This CDR3 comprises 15 residues. CDR3 sequence: CASSVGTSGGREQYF. The DNA of the CDR3 is TGTGCCAGCAGCGTGGGGACTAGCGGGGGGCGTGAGCAGTACTTC.

This sequence joins TRBV3-1 and TRBJ1-2, with TRBD1 identical over 7 bases. The CDR3 runs to 15 residues. Germline-derived CDR1 and CDR2 are LGHDT and YNNKEL (reference sequence). Losses at the gene ends were 4 bases for V and 4 bases for J; bases not matched to a gene: 9. The CDR3 loop reads CASSLNRGAGYGYTF. DNA for the CDR3: TGTGCCAGCAGCCTAAACAGGGGCGCGGGCTATGGCTACACCTTC.

The chain has TRBV19 and TRBJ2-5; TRBD1 is a possible D gene (6 bases). Germline V gene data show CDR1 as LNHDA and CDR2 as SQIVND (reference sequence). Trimming took 7 bases from V and 2 from J, leaving 14 bases between them. The CDR3 runs to 14 residues. CDR3 coding DNA: TGTGCCAGTACCCCGACAGGTTCTCAAGAGACCCAGTACTTC. Translated, it gives CASTPTGSQETQYF.

The J gene is TRBJ1-2, the V gene TRBV11-2, with a tentative D call TRBD1 (6 bases). The CDR3 consists of 14 residues. The V gene lost 5 bases and the J gene lost 4 bases, with 14 bases spanning the gap. In germline, CDR1 is SGHAT, CDR2 FQNNGV. Written as DNA, the CDR3 is TGTGCCAGCAGCCCAGGGGTATGGGCCTATGGCTACACCTTC. Protein product: CASSPGVWAYGYTF.

This sequence joins TRBV29-1 and TRBJ1-1, with 11 bases identical to TRBD1. This CDR3 comprises 15 residues. Germline V CDR1 and CDR2: SQVTM, ANQGSEA. J gave up 4 bases and V 4 bases, and 8 bases lay outside the gene matches. CDR3 sequence reads: CSVVGYGTGGTEAFF. The CDR3 coding sequence is TGCAGCGTTGTTGGCTACGGGACAGGGGGCACTGAAGCTTTCTTT.

This clonotype was seen more than once but under ten times. The chain joins TRBV9 to TRBJ2-5; the match to TRBD2 covers 8 bases. The J call may not be correct, given that the DNA end is closer to TRBJ2-7. The V gene's germline CDR1 is SGDLS and CDR2 YYNGEE. The CDR3 has 13 amino acids. CDR3 sequence reads: CASSLSGGGEQYF. In DNA form, the CDR3 reads TGTGCCAGCAGCCTTTCGGGAGGGGGCGAGCAGTACTTC.

This clonotype was picked up a small number of times. The V gene is TRBV10-3, the J gene TRBJ2-7; D possibly uses TRBD1 or TRBD2 (5 bases each). Germline loops: CDR1 ENHRY, CDR2 SYGVKD. The CDR3 is 12 amino acids. Trimming cost V 4 bases and J 6 bases, with 10 bases left between them. The CDR3 region has the DNA TGTGCCATCAGTGGGGGGTTTGTCGAGCAGTACTTC. It encodes CAISGGFVEQYF.

DNA of the CDR3: TGTGCCAGCAGCTCCTTAGGAGAGGGGGCAGATACGCAGTATTTT. This translates into CASSSLGEGADTQYF. The rearrangement links TRBV7-2 to TRBJ2-3; perhaps TRBD1 as D (6 bases). Per the germline V gene, CDR1 is SGHTA and CDR2 is FQGNSA. The CDR3 consists of 15 residues. V was cut by 4 bases and J by 4 bases, with 15 bases left in between.

The rearrangement uses TRBV18 and TRBJ2-7, with unresolved D. This CDR3 region has 15 residues. V lost 2 bases to trimming and J lost 2 bases, with 13 bases between them. From germline, CDR1 is KGHSH and CDR2 LQKENI. CDR3: CASSPIGRATYEQYF. CDR3 sequence (DNA): TGTGCCAGCTCACCAATAGGACGGGCAACCTACGAGCAGTACTTC. The variable domain in full, completed from reference TRBV18 and TRBJ2-7, reads NAGVMQNPRHLVRRRGQEARLRCSPMKGHSHVYWYRQLPEEGLKFMVYLQKENIIDESGMPKERFSAEFPKEGPSILRIQQVVRGDSAAYFCASSPIGRATYEQYFGPGTRLTVT.

The J gene is TRBJ2-5, the V gene TRBV5-6; D perhaps matches TRBD1 (6 bases). Between the trimmed V and J ends, which lost 0 bases and 5 bases, there was a span of 14 bases. The CDR3 covers 15 residues. From germline, CDR1 is SGHDT and CDR2 YYEEEE. The CDR3 loop reads CASSLGDRTPETQYF. DNA of the CDR3: TGTGCCAGCAGCTTGGGCGACAGGACCCCGGAGACCCAGTACTTC.